A single sample is the source of the 7 T cell receptor beta chains below, sequenced in a study of blood T cell repertoires in COVID-19. Sequencing was performed with immunoSEQ multiplex PCR; in TCRdb, only in-frame clones are kept and a portion is missing. The sample has roughly 93,000 clones, 81% seen once; the top ten hold approximately 12%. The sequencing input was peripheral blood. The receptor source for this set is a woman older than 75 with acute or convalescent COVID-19.

The rearrangement uses TRBV28 and TRBJ1-1, with no clear D. Germline V gene data show CDR1 as MDHEN and CDR2 as SYDVKM. The CDR3 covers 14 residues. V was clipped by 1 base and J by 1 base, with 7 bases between them. Here the CDR3 reads CASSLFVGNTEAFF. Written as DNA, the CDR3 is TGTGCCAGCAGTTTATTCGTCGGGAACACTGAAGCTTTCTTT. Variable domain in full (rest from reference TRBV28 and TRBJ1-1): DVKVTQSSRYLVKRTGEKVFLECVQDMDHENMFWYRQDPGLGLRLIYFSYDVKMKEKGDIPEGYSVSREKKERFSLILESASTNQTSMYLCASSLFVGNTEAFFGQGTRLTVV.

About this clone: The junction differs from germline at one of its ends, possibly a read error. The rearrangement joins TRBV5-1 to TRBJ2-3; 8 bases align to TRBD1. Germline lookup yields CDR1 SGHRS and CDR2 YFSETQ. This CDR3 comprises 14 residues. The CDR3 loop is CASRLGDRPDTQYF. CDR3 sequence (DNA): TGCGCCAGCAGATTGGGGGACAGGCCAGATACGCAGTATTTT.

The V and J genes are TRBV28 and TRBJ1-2; 9 bases line up with TRBD1. Germline V lookup: CDR1 MDHEN, CDR2 SYDVKM. This CDR3 contains 13 residues. With 2 bases clipped from V and 7 bases from J, the junction kept 2 bases outside the gene matches. The CDR3 is CASSLGQGFGYTF. CDR3 coding DNA: TGTGCCAGCAGTTTAGGACAGGGGTTTGGCTACACCTTC.

Only a few counts were recorded for this clone. This chain joins TRBV19 and TRBJ2-2, with 7 bases identical to TRBD2. Germline values: CDR1 LNHDA, CDR2 SQIVND (reference sequence). This CDR3 contains 15 residues. With V trimmed by 5 bases and J by 2 bases, 5 bases remained unmatched. CDR3 residues: CASSLGEGNTGELFF. The CDR3 DNA reads TGTGCCAGTAGTCTTGGGGAGGGTAACACCGGGGAGCTGTTTTTT.

V gene TRBV7-2 combines with J gene TRBJ2-1; 11 bases match TRBD2. CDR3 length: 17 residues. After removal of 2 bases from V and 3 bases from J, the junction contained 6 bases not matched to a gene. CDR1 is SGHTA and CDR2 is FQGNSA in the germline V gene. CDR3 bases: TGTGCCAGCAGCTTACTCCGAACTAGCGGGGGCTACAATGAGCAGTTCTTC. Amino acid sequence: CASSLLRTSGGYNEQFF.

The J gene is TRBJ1-2, the V gene TRBV4-2; unclear D gene. CDR1 and CDR2 from the germline V gene are LGHNA and YNFKEQ. This CDR3 spans 16 amino acids. With 0 bases removed from V and 7 bases from J, the gap between germline ends came to 18 bases. CDR3 protein: CASSQDNLGPARGYTF. DNA of the CDR3: TGTGCCAGCAGCCAAGACAACCTGGGCCCCGCGCGTGGCTACACCTTC.

This clone was observed a handful of times. The V and J genes are TRBV28 and TRBJ1-2, with TRBD1 matching over 8 bases. The CDR3 is 13 residues long. The V and J ends lost 3 bases and 8 bases, in that order; junction bases with no gene match: 5. CDR1 MDHEN and CDR2 SYDVKM come from the germline V gene. This CDR3 is CASSLGDRSGYTF. For the CDR3, the DNA is TGTGCCAGCAGTTTGGGGGACAGGAGCGGCTACACCTTC.